The present T cell receptor (beta chain) was sequenced within a study of blood T cell repertoires in COVID-19. Sequencing used immunoSEQ multiplex PCR; TCRdb keeps in-frame clones, though not all of them. The data hold about 86,000 clones, with approximately 83% observed a single time. Germline CDR1 reads SNHLY; CDR2 reads FYNNEI. This CDR3 is 12 amino acids long. V was cut by 8 bases and J by 4 bases, with 10 bases left in between. Sequenced input: peripheral blood. This sequence originates from an elderly woman with active or convalescent COVID-19. The chain is built from TRBV2 and TRBJ2-3, with D maybe TRBD2 (6 bases). The CDR3 loop is CASGTPPDTQYF. DNA of the CDR3: TGTGCCAGCGGGACTCCCCCAGATACGCAGTATTTT.